What follows is one T cell receptor (beta chain) and its context. The target antigen is unknown. This sample is part of a study of monozygotic twins with inflammatory bowel disease. The CDR3 totals 16 residues. Germline CDR1 and CDR2: SEHNR and FQNEAQ (reference sequence). TCRalpha and TCRbeta cDNA was put through two nested PCRs of around 15 and 9 cycles. From its re-call of the 5' RACE reads, TCRdb lists each CDR3 protein once, without DNA. The repertoire shows 400,000 to 500,000 distinct CDR3 sequences; the top ten hold 2% to 2.5%. Regarding the study as a whole: Fewer clonotypes were shared with others by IBD patients than by healthy twins, especially with disease activity.

The sequenced material came from blood. This TCR came from a human donor with ulcerative colitis or Crohn's disease, or a healthy co-twin of an affected twin (not recorded which). The chain uses TRBV7-9 and TRBJ2-2; the D call of TRBD1 rests on TCRdb alone, since no DNA is present to check it. CDR3 in amino acids: CASSLGTGWNTGELFF.